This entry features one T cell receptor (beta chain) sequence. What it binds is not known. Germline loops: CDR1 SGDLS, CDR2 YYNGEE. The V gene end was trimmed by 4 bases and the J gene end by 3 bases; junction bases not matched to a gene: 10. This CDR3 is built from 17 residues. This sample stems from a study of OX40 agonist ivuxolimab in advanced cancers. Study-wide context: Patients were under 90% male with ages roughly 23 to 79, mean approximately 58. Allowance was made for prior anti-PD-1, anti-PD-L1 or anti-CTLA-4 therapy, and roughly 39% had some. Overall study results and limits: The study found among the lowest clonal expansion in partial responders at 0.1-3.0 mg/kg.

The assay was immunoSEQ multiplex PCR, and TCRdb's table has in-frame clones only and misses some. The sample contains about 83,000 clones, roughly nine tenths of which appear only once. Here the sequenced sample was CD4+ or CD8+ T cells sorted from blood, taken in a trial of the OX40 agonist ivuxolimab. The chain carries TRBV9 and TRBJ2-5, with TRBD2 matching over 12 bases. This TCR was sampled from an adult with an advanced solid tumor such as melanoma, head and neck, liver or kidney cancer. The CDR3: CASSQGLAGRFKETQYF. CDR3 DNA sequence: TGTGCCAGCAGCCAAGGACTAGCGGGGAGATTTAAAGAGACCCAGTACTTC.